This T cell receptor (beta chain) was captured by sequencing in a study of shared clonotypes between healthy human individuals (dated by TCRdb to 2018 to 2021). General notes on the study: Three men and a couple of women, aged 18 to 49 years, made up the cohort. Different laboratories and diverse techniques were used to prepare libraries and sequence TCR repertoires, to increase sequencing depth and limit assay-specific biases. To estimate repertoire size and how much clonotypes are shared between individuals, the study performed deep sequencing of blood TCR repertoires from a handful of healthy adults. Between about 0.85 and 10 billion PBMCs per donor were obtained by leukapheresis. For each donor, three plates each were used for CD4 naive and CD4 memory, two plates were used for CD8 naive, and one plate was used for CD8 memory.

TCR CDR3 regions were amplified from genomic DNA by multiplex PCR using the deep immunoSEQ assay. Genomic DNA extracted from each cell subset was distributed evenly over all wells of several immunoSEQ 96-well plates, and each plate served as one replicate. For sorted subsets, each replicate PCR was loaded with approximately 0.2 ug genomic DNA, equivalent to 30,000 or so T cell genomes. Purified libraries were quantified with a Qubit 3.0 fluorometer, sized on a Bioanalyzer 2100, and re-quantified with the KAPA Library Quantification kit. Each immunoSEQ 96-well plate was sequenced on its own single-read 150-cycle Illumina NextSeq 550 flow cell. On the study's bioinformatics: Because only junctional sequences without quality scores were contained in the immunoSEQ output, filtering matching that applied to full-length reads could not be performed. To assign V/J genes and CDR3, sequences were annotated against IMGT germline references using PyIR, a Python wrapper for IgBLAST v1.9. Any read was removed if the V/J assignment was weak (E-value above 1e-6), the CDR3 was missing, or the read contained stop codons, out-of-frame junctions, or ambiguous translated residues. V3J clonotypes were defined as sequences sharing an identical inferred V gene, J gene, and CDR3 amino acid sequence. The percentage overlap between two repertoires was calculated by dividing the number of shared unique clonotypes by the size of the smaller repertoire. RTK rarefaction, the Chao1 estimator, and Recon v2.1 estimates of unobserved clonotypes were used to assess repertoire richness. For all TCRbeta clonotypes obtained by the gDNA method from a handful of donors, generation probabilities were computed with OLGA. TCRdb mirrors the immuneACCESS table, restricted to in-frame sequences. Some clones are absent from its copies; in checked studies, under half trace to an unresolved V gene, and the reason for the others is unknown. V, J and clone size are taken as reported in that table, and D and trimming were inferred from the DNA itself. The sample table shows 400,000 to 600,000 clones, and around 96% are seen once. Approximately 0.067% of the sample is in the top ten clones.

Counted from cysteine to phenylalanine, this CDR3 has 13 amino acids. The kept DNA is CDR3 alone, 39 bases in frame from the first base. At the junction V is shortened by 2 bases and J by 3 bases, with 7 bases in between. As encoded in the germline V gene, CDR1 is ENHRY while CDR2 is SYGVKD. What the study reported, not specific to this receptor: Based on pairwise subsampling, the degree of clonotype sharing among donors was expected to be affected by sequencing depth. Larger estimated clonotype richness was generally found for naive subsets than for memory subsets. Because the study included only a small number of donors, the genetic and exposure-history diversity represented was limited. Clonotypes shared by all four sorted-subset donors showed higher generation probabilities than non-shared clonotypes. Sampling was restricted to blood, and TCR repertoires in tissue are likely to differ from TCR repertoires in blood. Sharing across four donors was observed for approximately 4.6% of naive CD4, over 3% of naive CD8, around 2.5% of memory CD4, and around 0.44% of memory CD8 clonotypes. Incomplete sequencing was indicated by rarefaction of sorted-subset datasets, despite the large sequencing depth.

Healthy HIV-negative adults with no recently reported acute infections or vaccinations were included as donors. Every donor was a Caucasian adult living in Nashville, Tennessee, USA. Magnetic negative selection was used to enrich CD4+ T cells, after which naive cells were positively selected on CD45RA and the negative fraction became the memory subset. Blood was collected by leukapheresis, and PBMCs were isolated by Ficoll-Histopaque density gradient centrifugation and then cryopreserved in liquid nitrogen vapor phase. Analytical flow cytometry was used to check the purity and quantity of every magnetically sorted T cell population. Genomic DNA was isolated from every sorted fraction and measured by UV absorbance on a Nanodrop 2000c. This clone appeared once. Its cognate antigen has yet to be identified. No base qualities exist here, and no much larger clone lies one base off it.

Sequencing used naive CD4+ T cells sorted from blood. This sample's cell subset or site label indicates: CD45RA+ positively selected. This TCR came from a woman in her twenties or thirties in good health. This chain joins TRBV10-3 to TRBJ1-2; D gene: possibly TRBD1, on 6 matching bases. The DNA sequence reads TGTGCCATCAGTGAGGGGGGCCACTATGGCTACACCTTC. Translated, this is CAISEGGHYGYTF.